This TCR beta chain was identified in a study of OX40 agonist ivuxolimab in advanced cancers. Study-wide context: Ivuxolimab was an agonistic, fully human IgG2 monoclonal antibody directed against OX40 (CD134), a costimulatory receptor. Prior anti-PD-1, anti-PD-L1 or anti-CTLA-4 therapy was permitted, and checkpoint inhibitors had been received by less than 45% of dose-escalation patients. The paper covers the monotherapy dose-escalation part of the phase I ivuxolimab trial, which included N = 52 patients. Among the roughly 52 dose-escalation patients, some 20 had hepatocellular carcinoma, approximately 15 melanoma, 9 renal cell carcinoma and 9 head and neck cancer. Peripheral TCRbeta sequencing was intended to test whether TCR sequence diversity was altered and clonal T-cell expansion was caused by ivuxolimab. In the dose-escalation cohort, nearly 85% of patients were male, and the mean age was approximately 60 years with a range of roughly 23 to 90. Three dose-escalation patients achieved partial responses, one with hepatocellular carcinoma and two with cutaneous melanoma. Intravenous ivuxolimab was administered to patients every 2 weeks at six dose levels: 0.01, 0.1, 0.3, 1.5, 3 and 10 mg/kg.

To sequence the TCRbeta CDR3 region, genomic DNA was isolated from the sorted cells. TCRbeta CDR3 regions were sequenced using the immunoSEQ Assay. This immuneACCESS table, as held by TCRdb, lists in-frame sequences with V and J called but not all clones. Of the missing ones, under half trace to an unresolved V gene in checked studies; the others have no known cause. The sample includes under 200,000 clones, with approximately 94% observed a single time. In total, the top ten clones hold around 0.33% of the sample. Turning to this clone: There is no known antigen for this receptor. Base-call qualities are not available, and no considerably larger clone is one nucleotide away.

Including cysteine and phenylalanine, the CDR3 has 14 amino acids. CDR3 DNA is the only sequence kept; it has 42 bases, read in frame from the first base. V sheds 4 bases and J sheds 6 bases, leaving 14 bases between their ends. CDR1 SGDLS and CDR2 YYNGEE are derived from the germline V gene. Patients with autoimmune disease history or receiving systemic immunosuppression were excluded from the trial. Peripheral blood for TCR sequencing was collected from all dose cohorts at baseline, on cycle 4 day 1, and on cycle 7 day 1. Samples came from an open-label, multicenter, first-in-human phase I dose-escalation trial of ivuxolimab. Adults with locally advanced or metastatic melanoma, renal cell carcinoma, hepatocellular carcinoma or head and neck squamous cell carcinoma were enrolled in the trial. Before TCR sequencing, CD4+ T cells and CD8+ T cells were sorted from peripheral blood as separate populations.

Results the study describes overall, beyond this receptor: Low levels of normalized T-cell clonal expansion were also shown by some nonresponding patients. After ivuxolimab, CD8+ T cells had more expanded clones than CD4+ T cells on average. Which antigens the clonally expanded peripheral T cells were specific for was not determined. In partial responders in the 0.1-3.0 mg/kg groups, normalized peripheral clonal expansion was found to be among the lowest, especially among CD8+ T cells. At doses of 0.1 to 3.0 mg/kg, clonal expansion of both CD4+ and CD8+ blood T cells was observed from baseline to week 6.

In this chain, TRBV9 is recombined with TRBJ2-1, and perhaps TRBD1 as D gene, on 5 matching bases. The sequence was obtained from an adult with an advanced solid tumor such as melanoma, head and neck, liver or kidney cancer. The input for sequencing was CD4+ or CD8+ T cells sorted from blood, taken in a trial of the OX40 agonist ivuxolimab. The CDR3 has the sequence CASSPGSVSNEQFF. The sequenced DNA: TGTGCCAGCAGCCCAGGGTCTGTCTCCAATGAGCAGTTCTTC.